This T cell receptor (beta chain) derives from a study of technical replicates of blood from several donors. Trimming took 0 bases from V and 3 from J, leaving 11 bases between them. This CDR3 contains 15 residues. Looked up from germline, CDR1 is SEHNR and CDR2 is FQNEAQ (reference sequence). Measured with immunoSEQ multiplex PCR; TCRdb has only the in-frame clones, and not every one. The sample has approximately 100,000 clones; approximately 96% are singletons. The sample was T cells isolated from PBMCs. The sequence was collected from a human donor in good health. The chain carries TRBV7-9 and TRBJ2-5, with D possibly matching TRBD1 (7 bases). DNA for the CDR3: TGTGCCAGCAGCTTAGCGGGGGGACAGAAAGAGACCCAGTACTTC. Protein: CASSLAGGQKETQYF.